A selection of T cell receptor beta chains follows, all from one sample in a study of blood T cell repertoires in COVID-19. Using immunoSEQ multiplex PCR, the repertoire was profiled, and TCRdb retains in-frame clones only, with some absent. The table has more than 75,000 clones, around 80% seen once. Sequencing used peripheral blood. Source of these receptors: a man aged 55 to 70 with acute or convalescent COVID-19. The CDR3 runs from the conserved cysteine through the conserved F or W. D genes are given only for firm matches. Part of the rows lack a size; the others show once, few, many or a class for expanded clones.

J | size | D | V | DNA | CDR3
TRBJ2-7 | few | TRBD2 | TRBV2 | TGTGCCAGCAGGCGGGGGGGAGGGTCCTACGAGCAGTACTTC | CASRRGGGSYEQYF
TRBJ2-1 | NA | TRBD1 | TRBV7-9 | TGTGCCAGCAGCATTTCCGGGACAGTGGATGAGCAGTTCTTC | CASSISGTVDEQFF
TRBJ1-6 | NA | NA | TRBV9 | TGTGCCAGCAGCGTAGACCCGGGTATCACCCTAAGATCACCCCTCCACTTT | CASSVDPGITLRSPLHF
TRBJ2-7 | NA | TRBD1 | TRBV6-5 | TGTGCCAGCATCCTGGGGACAGTCTACGAGCAGTACTTC | CASILGTVYEQYF
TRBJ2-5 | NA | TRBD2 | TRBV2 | TGTGCCAGCTTGAGACTAGCGGGGGGGGGACCGCAAGAGACCCAGTACTTC | CASLRLAGGGPQETQYF
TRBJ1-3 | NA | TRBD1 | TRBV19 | TGTGCCAGTAGTATCCTGACAGGGTTGGGAGGAAACACCATATATTTT | CASSILTGLGGNTIYF
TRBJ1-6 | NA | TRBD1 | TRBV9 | TGTGCCAGCAGCGTCCGCACAGGGGAATCACCCCTCCACTTT | CASSVRTGESPLHF
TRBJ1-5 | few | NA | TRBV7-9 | TGTGCCAGCACGGCGGGGGCCGCAGAGGGTCAGCCCCAGCATTTT | CASTAGAAEGQPQHF
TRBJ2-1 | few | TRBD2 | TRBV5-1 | TGCGCCAGCAGCTTAACTGGACTAGCTAATGAGCAGTTCTTC | CASSLTGLANEQFF
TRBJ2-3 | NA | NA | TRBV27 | TGTGCCAGCAGTCCTCGACTCGGCACAGATACGCAGTATTTT | CASSPRLGTDTQYF
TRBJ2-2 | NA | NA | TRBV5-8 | TGTGCCAGCAGCCACAGGAACACCGGGGAGCTGTTTTTT | CASSHRNTGELFF
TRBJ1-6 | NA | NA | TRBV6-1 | TGTGCCAGCAGTGAAAGGGGGGGGGCAACCTATAATTCACCCCTCCACTTT | CASSERGGATYNSPLHF
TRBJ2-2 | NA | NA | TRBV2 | TGTGCCAGCTCAGGGTCAGGCGGGGAGCTGTTTTTT | CASSGSGGELFF
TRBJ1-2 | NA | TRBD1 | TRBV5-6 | TGTGCCAGCAGCTTGGGACAGGGGGCGGTCTATGGCTACACCTTC | CASSLGQGAVYGYTF
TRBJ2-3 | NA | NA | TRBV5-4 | TGTGCCAGCAGCTCGCCTAGGGAGGGCACAGATACGCAGTATTTT | CASSSPREGTDTQYF
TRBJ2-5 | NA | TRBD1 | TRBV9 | TGTGCCAGCAGCGTAGGGACAGGGAGGGAGACCCAGTACTTC | CASSVGTGRETQYF
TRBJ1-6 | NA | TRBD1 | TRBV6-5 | TGTGCCAGCAGTACAGGGGGGGCTTCACCCCTCCACTTT | CASSTGGASPLHF
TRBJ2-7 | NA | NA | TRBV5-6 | TGTGCCAGCAGCCCCTGGCGTCTGAGAGGAACGGAGGACGAGCAGTACTTC | CASSPWRLRGTEDEQYF
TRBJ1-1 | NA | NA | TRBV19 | TGTGCCAGTAGGGCAGGGGAAGATCACGGTGAAGCTTTCTTT | CASRAGEDHGEAFF
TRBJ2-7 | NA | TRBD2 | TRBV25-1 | TGTGCCAGCAGTGAATATGAAGGGAGGGGTACCTACGAGCAGTACTTC | CASSEYEGRGTYEQYF
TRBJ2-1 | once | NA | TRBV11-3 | TGTGCCAGCAGCCGATCCCGGGACTCGGAAGGGGATGAGCAGTTCTTC | CASSRSRDSEGDEQFF
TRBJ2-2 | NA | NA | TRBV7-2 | TGTGCCAGCATCCCGTCCGGGGGGCCGAGCGGGGAGCTGTTTTTT | CASIPSGGPSGELFF
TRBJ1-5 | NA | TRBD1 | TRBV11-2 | TGTGCCAGCAGCTCTGACAGGGGTGGCAATCAGCCCCAGCATTTT | CASSSDRGGNQPQHF
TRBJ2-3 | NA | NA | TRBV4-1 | TGCGCCAGCAGCCAGACCGATAGCGGCACAGATACGCAGTATTTT | CASSQTDSGTDTQYF
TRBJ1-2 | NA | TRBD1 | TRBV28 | TGTGCCAGCAGTTCCTCCGGGACAGAGCTCATGGCATACACCTTC | CASSSSGTELMAYTF
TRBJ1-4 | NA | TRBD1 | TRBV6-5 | TGTGCCAGCAACATGGGGGGGACAGGCGAAAAACTGTTTTTT | CASNMGGTGEKLFF
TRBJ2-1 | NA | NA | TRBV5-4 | TGTGCCAGCAGCTCGACTAGGGCAGGTAATGAGCAGTTCTTC | CASSSTRAGNEQFF
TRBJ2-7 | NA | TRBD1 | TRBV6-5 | TGTGCCAGCAGTCGTGACAGGGGGAAATACGAGCAGTACTTC | CASSRDRGKYEQYF
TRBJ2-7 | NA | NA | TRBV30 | TGTGCCTGGAGTATCTCCCCGGGCGAGCAGTACTTC | CAWSISPGEQYF
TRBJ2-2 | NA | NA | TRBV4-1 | TGCGCCAGCAGCCACCCCGGAAGCGGCCCGAGGGCCGGGGAGCTGTTTTTT | CASSHPGSGPRAGELFF
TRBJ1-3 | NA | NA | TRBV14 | TGTGCCAGCAGCCACAGGGGCTCTGGAAACACCATATATTTT | CASSHRGSGNTIYF
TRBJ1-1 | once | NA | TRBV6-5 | TGTGCCAGCAGTTACTCTGGGGGGGGGACTGAAGCTTTCTTT | CASSYSGGGTEAFF
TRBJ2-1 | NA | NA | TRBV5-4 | TGTGCCAGCAGCTTAGGCAGGGAGAGGGGGGGTTACAATGAGCAGTTCTTC | CASSLGRERGGYNEQFF
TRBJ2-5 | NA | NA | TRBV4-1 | TGCGCCAGCAGCCAAAAGGACAAACAAGAGACCCAGTACTTC | CASSQKDKQETQYF
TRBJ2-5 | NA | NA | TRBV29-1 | TGCAGCGTTGTACCGGGTGGAGAGACCCAGTACTTC | CSVVPGGETQYF
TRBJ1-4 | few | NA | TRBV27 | TGTGCCAGTTCAAAGTGGACAGCAACTAATGAAAAACTGTTTTTT | CASSKWTATNEKLFF
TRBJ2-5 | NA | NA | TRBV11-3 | TGTGCCAGCAGCGCAGACAGAGACCAAGAGACCCAGTACTTC | CASSADRDQETQYF
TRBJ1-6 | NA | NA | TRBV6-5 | TGTGCCAGCAGGTCCCCGACAGTTAATTCACCCCTCCACTTT | CASRSPTVNSPLHF
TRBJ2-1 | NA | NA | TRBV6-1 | TGTGCCAGCAGTGAAGGGCGGGGAGATAGAAATGAGCAGTTCTTC | CASSEGRGDRNEQFF
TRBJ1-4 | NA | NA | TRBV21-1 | TGTGCCAGCAGAGAAGGGGGAATCGAAAAACTGTTTTTT | CASREGGIEKLFF
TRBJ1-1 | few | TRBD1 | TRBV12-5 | TGTGCTAGTGGTTTACAGGGGGCAGGGACTGAAGCTTTCTTT | CASGLQGAGTEAFF
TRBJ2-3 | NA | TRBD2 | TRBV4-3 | TGCGCCAGCAGCCAAGATGGTCTAGCGGGAGGACCCAAAGGAGATACGCAGTATTTT | CASSQDGLAGGPKGDTQYF
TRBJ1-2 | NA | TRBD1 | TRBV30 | TGTGCCTGGACCACCGTCGGCCAGGGGGTCTATGGCTACACCTTC | CAWTTVGQGVYGYTF
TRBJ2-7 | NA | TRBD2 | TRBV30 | TGTGCCTGGAAGCTAGCGGATAGCTCCTACGAGCAGTACTTC | CAWKLADSSYEQYF
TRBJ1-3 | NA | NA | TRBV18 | TGTGCCAGCTCCACGACAGGTTTTACTGGAAACACCATATATTTT | CASSTTGFTGNTIYF
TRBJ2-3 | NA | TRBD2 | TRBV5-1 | TGCGCCAGCAGCTTGGGGACGGGAGGGCCATCAGATACGCAGTATTTT | CASSLGTGGPSDTQYF
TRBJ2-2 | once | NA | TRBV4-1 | TGCGCCAGCAGCCCAAGGACAGTGGACACCGGGGAGCTGTTTTTT | CASSPRTVDTGELFF
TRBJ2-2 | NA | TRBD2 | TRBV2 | TGTGCCAGCAGGAGGGGTAGCGGGAGGGCCGACGGGGAGCTGTTTTTT | CASRRGSGRADGELFF